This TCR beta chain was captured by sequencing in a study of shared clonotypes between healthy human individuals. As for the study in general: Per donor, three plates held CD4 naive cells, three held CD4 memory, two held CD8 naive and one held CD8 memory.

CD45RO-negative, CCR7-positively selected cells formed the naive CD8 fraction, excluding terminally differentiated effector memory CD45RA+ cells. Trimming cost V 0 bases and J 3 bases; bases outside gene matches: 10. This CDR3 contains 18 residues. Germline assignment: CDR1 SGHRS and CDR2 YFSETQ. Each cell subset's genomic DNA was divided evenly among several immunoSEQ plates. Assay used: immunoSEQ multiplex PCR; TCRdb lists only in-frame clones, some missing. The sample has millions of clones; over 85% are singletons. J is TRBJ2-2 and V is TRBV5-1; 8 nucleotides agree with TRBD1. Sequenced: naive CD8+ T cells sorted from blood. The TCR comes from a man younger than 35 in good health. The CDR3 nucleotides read TGCGCCAGCAGCTTGGCCGGGGGCCAGGGGGCCGACACCGGGGAGCTGTTTTTT. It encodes CASSLAGGQGADTGELFF. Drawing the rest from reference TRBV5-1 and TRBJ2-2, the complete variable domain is KAGVTQTPRYLIKTRGQQVTLSCSPISGHRSVSWYQQTPGQGLQFLFEYFSETQRNKGNFPGRFSGRQFSNSRSEMNVSTLELGDSALYLCASSLAGGQGADTGELFFGEGSRLTVL.